This T cell receptor (beta chain) is drawn from a study of blood T cells in healthy people across ages. Germline V lookup: CDR1 ENHRY, CDR2 SYGVKD. V dropped 3 bases and J dropped 3 bases, with 8 bases sitting between them. This CDR3 spans 13 amino acids. For the second PCR, which ran for roughly 7 to 11 cycles, a sample-barcoded 5' primer and a J-beta primer mix were used. From the 5' RACE reads, TCRdb called clonotypes with MiXCR, one entry per CDR3 protein. Among 780,000 or so distinct CDR3 sequences listed, about 25% were seen once. Overall study results and limits: Estimates of diversity drawn from one million T cells were considered underestimates. The recorded TCR beta diversity per million T cells decreased in a roughly linear manner with age. Long-lived and aged donors differed, with more naive CD4+ cells and higher diversity in the long-lived.

This clonotype has more than one count but fewer than ten. What it recognizes is unknown. The same sample was also studied in work on T cells of mothers and their children.

The material sequenced was blood. V is TRBV10-3 and J is TRBJ2-5; unclear D gene. This clonotype originated in a boy younger than 18 in good health. The DNA for the CDR3 is TGTGCCATCAGTGATTGGACCGAAGAGACCCAGTACTTC. Amino acids: CAISDWTEETQYF.